This T cell receptor beta chain was sequenced during a study of T-cell reconstitution after alpha-beta-depleted transplantation in children. This CDR3 contains 15 residues. Germline loops: CDR1 KGHSH, CDR2 LQKENI. V lost 3 bases and J lost 1, with 10 bases in between. Concerning this clonotype: Its antigen is not identified.

Study-wide results and caveats: Surviving recipient T cells and thymic progenitors accounted for the high day-60 TCRbeta diversity observed in some patients. The main origin of T-cell counts and diversity one year after transplant was newly produced T cells.

Unique molecular identifiers tagged the TCRbeta library. TCRdb called the PCR reads again in MiXCR, with one record for every CDR3 protein. The repertoire holds around 960,000 distinct CDR3 sequences, with less than 30% as singletons. Sequenced material: PBMCs, mostly from graft donor cells, taken 360 days after TCRalphabeta/CD19-depleted stem cell transplant. The TCR was taken from a boy under three years old who had a stem cell transplant for SCID, so the T cells may come from the graft donor. This rearrangement joins TRBV18 to TRBJ1-5; D perhaps matches TRBD1 (5 bases). This CDR3 is CASSPGALSNQPQHF. CDR3 in DNA: TGTGCCAGCTCACCCGGGGCCCTAAGCAATCAGCCCCAGCATTTT.